These T cell receptor beta chains were read from a single sample in a study of spatial heterogeneity in lung cancer. TCRdb ran MiXCR on the 5' RACE reads and lists one entry per CDR3 protein. The sample records more than 65,000 distinct CDR3 sequences, 8% being singletons. This sample comprised PBMCs, obtained at surgery. Every receptor here comes from a male donor with early-stage non-small cell lung cancer. Both conserved end residues are part of each CDR3. The D gene is left open where the match is weak. Rows may omit the clone size; those that give it use once, few, many or a size class.

>-|TRBV5-1|-|TRBJ2-1
TGCGCCAGCAGCTTGCTACTAGCCAGCAATGAGCAGTTCTTC
CASSLLLASNEQFF
>TRBD1|TRBV20-1|many|TRBJ2-3
TGCAGTGCCCCGGACAGGGGGCAGACAGATACGCAGTATTTT
CSAPDRGQTDTQYF
>-|TRBV20-1|few|TRBJ1-2
TGCAGTGCCCAGGAGGAGTCCGGCTATGGCTACACCTTC
CSAQEESGYGYTF
>TRBD2|TRBV6-6|many|TRBJ2-1
TGTGCCAGCAGTTTGACTAGCGGGAGCGTTTCCTACAATGAGCAGTTCTTC
CASSLTSGSVSYNEQFF
>TRBD2|TRBV5-1|many|TRBJ2-5
TGCGCCAGCAGCTTGTTGGCTAGCGGGAGCGAGGAGACCCAGTACTTC
CASSLLASGSEETQYF
>-|TRBV20-1|many|TRBJ1-2
TGCAGTGCTAGAGAATCGCGGAGTTATGGCTACACCTTC
CSARESRSYGYTF
>TRBD2|TRBV4-3|many|TRBJ2-1
TGCGCCAGCAGCCAGAGGGAGGCGGGAGGTTTGGATGAGCAGTTCTTC
CASSQREAGGLDEQFF
>-|TRBV30|-|TRBJ1-1
TGTGCCTGGATTAGGAACACTGAAGCTTTCTTT
CAWIRNTEAFF
>-|TRBV20-1|many|TRBJ1-1
TGCAGTGCCCACCCCGGGGGCGACACTGAAGCTTTCTTT
CSAHPGGDTEAFF
>-|TRBV7-9|many|TRBJ2-5
TGTGCCGGTGCCAACCCAAAAGAGACCCAGTACTTC
CAGANPKETQYF
>-|TRBV10-3|few|TRBJ2-7
TGTGCCATCAGTGAGACGTACGAGCAGTACTTC
CAISETYEQYF
>-|TRBV5-1|few|TRBJ1-4
TGCGCCAGCAGTCAGGATACGGACGAAAAACTGTTTTTT
CASSQDTDEKLFF
>-|TRBV6-1|many|TRBJ1-5
TGTGCCAGCATTCGGGTGGCTCGTAGCAATCAGCCCCAGCATTTT
CASIRVARSNQPQHF
>TRBD2|TRBV20-1|few|TRBJ2-7
TGCAGTGCTAGAGCTAGCGGGAGCCCGTGGGAGCAGTACTTC
CSARASGSPWEQYF
>TRBD1|TRBV6-1|few|TRBJ2-7
TGTGCCAGCAGTAGCTCGCAGGGGGCGTACGAGCAGTACTTC
CASSSSQGAYEQYF
>TRBD1|TRBV29-1|many|TRBJ1-1
TGCAGCGGACAGGGGAACACTGAAGCTTTCTTT
CSGQGNTEAFF
>TRBD2|TRBV28|many|TRBJ2-3
TGTGCCAGCAGTTCCCCAACCGGGACTAGCGGGAGATTTGCCGATACGCAGTATTTT
CASSSPTGTSGRFADTQYF
>-|TRBV20-1|many|TRBJ1-1
TGCAGTGCCCTCGTGGGGGAGATGAACACTGAAGCTTTCTTT
CSALVGEMNTEAFF
>-|TRBV6-2/TRBV6-3|-|TRBJ2-1
TGTGCCAGCAGTTACGGGGGTTCCCTGGATGAGCAGTTCTTC
CASSYGGSLDEQFF
>-|TRBV20-1|-|TRBJ2-5
TGCAGTGCTACCCCCCAGGGTTCCCAGTACTTC
CSATPQGSQYF
>-|TRBV2|many|TRBJ1-5
TGTGCCAGCAGTGGGGTAATGTTGAGCAATCAGCCCCAGCATTTT
CASSGVMLSNQPQHF
>-|TRBV6-4|-|TRBJ2-1
TGTGCCAGCAGTGACGGGGGGAGTAACGCGCGGGATGAGCAGTTCTTC
CASSDGGSNARDEQFF
>TRBD1|TRBV18|-|TRBJ2-7
TGTGCCAGCTCGGGAGCCCGGGACAGGTCCTACGAGCAGTACTTC
CASSGARDRSYEQYF
>-|TRBV29-1|many|TRBJ2-7
TGCAGCGTTGAAGACCCTTCCTACGAGCAGTACTTC
CSVEDPSYEQYF
>-|TRBV12-3/TRBV12-4|few|TRBJ1-4
TGTGCCAGCAGCTACTTCGCAACTAATGAAAAACTGTTTTTT
CASSYFATNEKLFF
>TRBD2|TRBV20-1|few|TRBJ2-3
TGCAGTGCTATACTAGCGGGAGCAGAGGATACGCAGTATTTT
CSAILAGAEDTQYF
>-|TRBV7-2|few|TRBJ1-4
TGTGCCAGCAGCTCCCGCGGGGGGGAGAAACTGTTTTTT
CASSSRGGEKLFF
>-|TRBV20-1|-|TRBJ2-7
TGCAGTGCGGCAGGCCCAACCTACGAGCAGTACTTC
CSAAGPTYEQYF
>-|TRBV6-2/TRBV6-3|few|TRBJ2-7
TGTGCCAGCAGTTACGGGGTCCTCGAGCAGTACTTC
CASSYGVLEQYF
>-|TRBV5-1|-|TRBJ1-1
TGCGCCAGCAGCTTGCTCCGGGGGAACACTGAAGCTTTCTTT
CASSLLRGNTEAFF
>TRBD2|TRBV5-1|many|TRBJ2-5
TGCGCCGACCGCGCAGCGGGGGAAGAGACCCAGTACTTC
CADRAAGEETQYF
>TRBD2|TRBV7-9|few|TRBJ2-7
TGTGCCAGCAGCTCCGGACTAGCGGGAGTAATTGCCTACGAGCAGTACTTC
CASSSGLAGVIAYEQYF
>TRBD2|TRBV7-9|few|TRBJ2-7
TGTGCCAGCGTGACTAGCGGGAGTGCCGGGCAGTACTTC
CASVTSGSAGQYF
>-|TRBV13|few|TRBJ2-1
TGTGCCAGCAGCTGGAACCGGGACGAGCAGTTCTTC
CASSWNRDEQFF
>-|TRBV29-1|many|TRBJ2-3
TGCAGCGTTGAAGAGGGGGTTTCGGGAGATACGCAGTATTTT
CSVEEGVSGDTQYF
>TRBD1|TRBV5-1|many|TRBJ1-1
TGCGCCAGCAGCGGTATAGGGGGCAACACTGAAGCTTTCTTT
CASSGIGGNTEAFF
>TRBD2|TRBV7-2|-|TRBJ2-1
TGTGCCAGCAGCTTCCCCGCGGGAGTCGAGTTGAGTGAGCAGTTCTTC
CASSFPAGVELSEQFF
>TRBD2|TRBV19|few|TRBJ2-5
TGTGCCAGTAGTATCTGGGGACTAGCGGACCAAGAGACCCAGTACTTC
CASSIWGLADQETQYF
>-|TRBV29-1|many|TRBJ2-4
TGCAGCGTTGAAAAGGAGTACATTCAGTACTTC
CSVEKEYIQYF
>-|TRBV2|many|TRBJ2-2
TGTGCCAGCAGTGAAGGCACCGGGGAGCTGTTTTTT
CASSEGTGELFF
>-|TRBV3-1|-|TRBJ2-7
TGTGCCAGCAGCCAAGGGGCAGCTAACTACGAGCAGTACTTC
CASSQGAANYEQYF
>-|TRBV28|-|TRBJ1-2
TGTGCCAGTTCGGGGGATGATGACTATGGCTACACCTTC
CASSGDDDYGYTF
>TRBD1|TRBV5-1|-|TRBJ2-1
TGCGCCTGCCGTAGGGACAGGCAATATGAGCAGTTCTTC
CACRRDRQYEQFF
>-|TRBV19|-|TRBJ1-5
TGTGCCAGTAGTATGAATCCCCTTTATCAGCCCCAGCATTTT
CASSMNPLYQPQHF
>TRBD1|TRBV10-3|many|TRBJ2-2
TGTGCCATCAGTGGGACAGGGGCGTACACCGGGGAGCTGTTTTTT
CAISGTGAYTGELFF
>-|TRBV9|many|TRBJ2-3
TGTGCCAGCAGCGTTTTTGGGGATACGCAGTATTTT
CASSVFGDTQYF
>-|TRBV10-3|many|TRBJ2-4
TGTGCCATCAGTGAGTCGATGGTCGGGGAAAACATTCAGTACTTC
CAISESMVGENIQYF
>-|TRBV5-6|-|TRBJ2-3
TGTGCCAGCAGCTTCGGAGGGGGGCGGACAGATACGCAGTATTTT
CASSFGGGRTDTQYF
>TRBD2|TRBV19|-|TRBJ2-7
TGTGCCAGTAGTATCGGGACTAGCGGTTCCTACGAGCAGTACTTC
CASSIGTSGSYEQYF
>TRBD2|TRBV7-6|many|TRBJ2-7
TGTGCCAGCAGCTCTCGACTAGCGGCCTACGAGCAGTACTTC
CASSSRLAAYEQYF
>TRBD1|TRBV6-5|many|TRBJ1-2
TGTGCCAGCAGTCCCACGACAGGGGGACGGTATGGCTACACCTTC
CASSPTTGGRYGYTF
>TRBD1|TRBV12-3/TRBV12-4|few|TRBJ2-7
TGTGCCAGCAGTCTCCATCGGACAGGGAGCTACGAGCAGTACTTC
CASSLHRTGSYEQYF
>TRBD1|TRBV27|many|TRBJ2-1
TGTGCCAGCAGTTTATTGGGACAGGGAAGCGTAGGTGAGAATGAGCAGTTCTTC
CASSLLGQGSVGENEQFF
>TRBD1|TRBV12-3/TRBV12-4|few|TRBJ2-2
TGTGCCAGCACCAGACCGGGACAGGGCTCCGGGGAGCTGTTTTTT
CASTRPGQGSGELFF
>TRBD1|TRBV6-1|many|TRBJ1-5
TGTGCCAGCAGGGTTGTCGGGACAGGGGTCCAGCCCCAGCATTTT
CASRVVGTGVQPQHF
>TRBD1|TRBV3-1|many|TRBJ1-5
TGTGCCAGCAGCCAAGACGGGACAGTTAATCAGCCCCAGCATTTT
CASSQDGTVNQPQHF
>-|TRBV19|-|TRBJ1-6
TGTGCCAGTAGTACCGGACAGCAAGCCTTCTATAATTCACCCCTCCACTTT
CASSTGQQAFYNSPLHF
>TRBD2|TRBV3-1|few|TRBJ2-1
TGTGCCAGCATCCGAGCGGGAGGAATCAATGAGCAGTTCTTC
CASIRAGGINEQFF
>TRBD1|TRBV3-1|few|TRBJ1-2
TGTGCCAGCAGCCACAGGACAGGGGCTTTCGGCTACACCTTC
CASSHRTGAFGYTF
>-|TRBV7-9|many|TRBJ2-7
TGTGCCAGCAGCTTAATAGGGTCCGGGTACGAGCAGTACTTC
CASSLIGSGYEQYF